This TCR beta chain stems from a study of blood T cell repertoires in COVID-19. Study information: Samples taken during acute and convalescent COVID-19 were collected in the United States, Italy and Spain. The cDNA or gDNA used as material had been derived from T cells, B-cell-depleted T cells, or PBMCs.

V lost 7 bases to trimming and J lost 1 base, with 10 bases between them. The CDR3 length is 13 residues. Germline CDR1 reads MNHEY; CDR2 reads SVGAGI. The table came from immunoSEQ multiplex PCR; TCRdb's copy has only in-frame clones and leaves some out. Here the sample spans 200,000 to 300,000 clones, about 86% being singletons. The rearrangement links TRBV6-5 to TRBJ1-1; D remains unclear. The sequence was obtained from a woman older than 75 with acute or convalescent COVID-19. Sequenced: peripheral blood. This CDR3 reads CASIRLRNTEAFF. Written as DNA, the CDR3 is TGTGCCAGCATTAGACTGCGGAACACTGAAGCTTTCTTT.